The 23 T cell receptor beta chains reported below all come from one sample, sequenced in a study of blood T cells in healthy people across ages. Next came a second PCR, run for about 6 to 12 cycles, which used a sample-barcoded 5' primer along with a J-beta primer mix. One entry per CDR3 protein, called by TCRdb with MiXCR from the 5' RACE reads. The sample records about 930,000 distinct CDR3 sequences, just under 30% being singletons. The sample was also linked to a second study, of T cells of mothers and their children.

What was sequenced was blood. Receptors originate from a woman aged 40 to 50 in good health.

This clonotype was recorded at least ten times. CDR3 region: CASSHRASATNEKLFF. In DNA, the CDR3 is TGTGCCAGCAGCCACAGGGCCTCGGCAACTAATGAAAAACTGTTTTTT. This chain joins TRBV11-2 and TRBJ1-4; a possible D gene is TRBD1 (6 bases). The length of the CDR3 is 16 residues. The germline gives CDR1 SGHAT, CDR2 FQNNGV. The ends were cut back, 5 bases at V and 0 bases at J, with 13 bases in the middle.

A few counts support this clonotype. A much larger clone lies a single base off, so this may be a read error. The genes are TRBV20-1 and TRBJ2-4; 12 positions agree with TRBD1. TRBJ2-5 explains the end of the DNA better; the J call may be wrong. CDR1 is DFQATT, CDR2 SNEGSKA, per germline (reference sequence). This CDR3 contains 15 residues. CDR3 nucleotide sequence: TGCAGTGCTAGGGGACAGGGGGCTTCGTGTGAGACCCAGTACTTC. Translation gives CSARGQGASCETQYF.

This clonotype showed up just a few times. The J gene is TRBJ1-3, the V gene TRBV7-9; D is uncertain. Germline lookup yields CDR1 SEHNR and CDR2 FQNEAQ (reference sequence). The germline V and J ends were trimmed by 3 bases and 0 bases, with 3 bases remaining between them. This CDR3 has 13 residues. CDR3 bases: TGTGCCAGCAGCTTTTTCTCTGGAAACACCATATATTTT. Protein product: CASSFFSGNTIYF.

V and J are TRBV18 and TRBJ1-1; D is perhaps TRBD1 (5 bases). Trimming stripped 2 bases from V and 3 bases from J, with 13 bases between. Germline V CDR1 and CDR2: KGHSH, LQKENI. The CDR3 is made up of 15 amino acids. This CDR3 is CASSPSARGDTEAFF. DNA for the CDR3: TGTGCCAGCTCACCATCGGCGAGGGGAGACACTGAAGCTTTCTTT. Based on the CDR3 plus reference TRBV18 and TRBJ1-1, the full variable domain is NAGVMQNPRHLVRRRGQEARLRCSPMKGHSHVYWYRQLPEEGLKFMVYLQKENIIDESGMPKERFSAEFPKEGPSILRIQQVVRGDSAAYFCASSPSARGDTEAFFGQGTRLTVV.

This clonotype was picked up a small number of times. This sequence joins TRBV27 and TRBJ1-2; 8 bases align to TRBD1. Per the germline V gene, CDR1 is MNHEY and CDR2 is SMNVEV (reference sequence). V lost 8 bases, J lost 8 bases, and 16 bases stayed unmatched. The CDR3 is made up of 15 amino acids. For the CDR3, the DNA is TGTGCCAGCCGTCCCGACGTTACAGGGGGAGAAGGCTACACCTTC. Protein sequence: CASRPDVTGGEGYTF.

This clonotype showed up many times. V and J are TRBV27 and TRBJ2-1; 12 bases map to TRBD2. Looked up from germline, CDR1 is MNHEY and CDR2 is SMNVEV (reference sequence). CDR3 length: 15 residues. Trimming cost V 4 bases and J 9 bases; bases outside gene matches: 7. As DNA, the CDR3 is TGTGCCAGCAGTTCCTGGACTAGCGGGGCAGGTGAGCAGTTCTTC. It yields the protein CASSSWTSGAGEQFF.

This clonotype has only a few counts. The chain joins TRBV20-1 to TRBJ1-1; D is ambiguous. Trimming left V 2 bases short and J 7 bases short, with 8 bases between. The CDR3 is made up of 11 amino acids. CDR1 DFQATT and CDR2 SNEGSKA come from the germline V gene (reference sequence). Here the CDR3 DNA reads TGCAGTGCTAGAAATAAGGGTGAAGCTTTCTTT. It yields the protein CSARNKGEAFF.

At least ten counts were recorded for this clonotype. The V call is TRBV5-1, the J call TRBJ2-3, with 8 nucleotides matching TRBD2. With V trimmed by 3 bases and J by 4 bases, 10 bases remained unmatched. Germline loops: CDR1 SGHRS, CDR2 YFSETQ. CDR3 length equals 16 residues. The CDR3 sequence is CASSSGGAGGSDTQYF. CDR3 in DNA: TGCGCCAGCAGCTCCGGGGGGGCCGGGGGATCAGATACGCAGTATTTT.

In this sample, this clonotype turned up many times. The chain recombines TRBV6-5 with TRBJ2-6; D may be TRBD1 (6 bases). Germline CDR1 reads MNHEY; CDR2 reads SVGAGI. The CDR3 is 17 residues long. Trimming took off 3 bases at V and 4 bases at J, with 16 bases between the two ends. CDR3 amino acids: CASSYLYRVGGANVLTF. The CDR3 nucleotides read TGTGCCAGCAGTTATTTATACAGGGTTGGAGGGGCCAACGTCCTGACTTTC.

This clonotype has more than one count but fewer than ten. The chain joins TRBV18 to TRBJ1-1; no reliable D call. Trimming stripped 3 bases from V and 5 bases from J, with 10 bases between. CDR1 and CDR2 from the germline V gene are KGHSH and LQKENI. There are 13 residues in the CDR3. The DNA for the CDR3 is TGTGCCAGCTCACCCCAACCTGGAACTGAAGCTTTCTTT. Protein: CASSPQPGTEAFF.

The V gene is TRBV5-1, the J gene TRBJ2-3; a weak D match, TRBD1 (5 bases). CDR1 is SGHRS and CDR2 is YFSETQ in the germline V gene. Trimming took off 0 bases at V and 6 bases at J, with 14 bases between the two ends. The CDR3 has 15 amino acids. This chain's CDR3 is CASSLGPGSFDTQYF. The DNA of the CDR3 is TGCGCCAGCAGCTTGGGCCCAGGGTCTTTTGATACGCAGTATTTT.

This chain connects TRBV5-1 to TRBJ2-3; 8 positions match TRBD2. The germline CDR1 and CDR2 sequences are SGHRS and YFSETQ. This CDR3 contains 16 residues. The V segment lost 4 bases and the J segment 4 bases; nucleotides outside the gene matches: 11. The CDR3 coding sequence is TGCGCCAGCAGCGGCAGACTAGCGTCAGGCGCAGATACGCAGTATTTT. Encoded protein: CASSGRLASGADTQYF. The full variable domain, in which reference TRBV5-1 and TRBJ2-3 provide the parts outside the CDR3, is KAGVTQTPRYLIKTRGQQVTLSCSPISGHRSVSWYQQTPGQGLQFLFEYFSETQRNKGNFPGRFSGRQFSNSRSEMNVSTLELGDSALYLCASSGRLASGADTQYFGPGTRLTVL.

This clonotype was detected only a few times. The rearrangement links TRBV6-6 to TRBJ1-5; possible D gene TRBD1, 6 bases. Germline V gene data show CDR1 as MNHNY and CDR2 as SVGAGI (reference sequence). The CDR3 has 16 residues. V lost 7 bases and J lost 4, with 20 bases in between. The CDR3: CASTYPRGGGNQPQHF. Here the CDR3 DNA reads TGTGCCAGCACCTACCCCAGGGGCGGAGGGAATCAGCCCCAGCATTTT.

This clonotype appeared a few times. The chain recombines TRBV4-1 with TRBJ2-4, with D perhaps matching TRBD1 (6 bases). CDR1 MGHRA and CDR2 YSYEKL come from the germline V gene. CDR3 size: 14 residues. Trimming pared 2 bases from V and 6 bases from J, leaving 11 bases between. In nucleotides, the CDR3 is TGCGCCAGCAGCCAAACAGGGTTGGGAAACATTCAGTACTTC. Amino acid sequence: CASSQTGLGNIQYF.

The gene calls are TRBV9 and TRBJ1-6, with D unclear. This CDR3 has 14 amino acids. Trimming left V 0 bases short and J 8 bases short, with 9 bases between. Germline V gene data show CDR1 as SGDLS and CDR2 as YYNGEE. CDR3 in DNA: TGTGCCAGCAGCGTAGAGGCGGGAGATTCACCCCTCCACTTT. It codes for CASSVEAGDSPLHF.

There are many counts of this clonotype. The chain uses TRBV3-1 and TRBJ2-5; possibly TRBD1 or TRBD2 for D (5 bases each). Trimming shortened V by 1 base and J by 5 bases, and 17 bases separated the two germline ends. This CDR3 comprises 16 residues. From germline, CDR1 is LGHDT and CDR2 YNNKEL (reference sequence). The CDR3: CASSQGLRGDEETQYF. CDR3 sequence (DNA): TGTGCCAGCAGCCAAGGGCTTAGGGGAGATGAGGAGACCCAGTACTTC.

This clonotype showed up just a few times. Written as DNA, the CDR3 is TGTGCCAGCACCGGGACTAGCGGGGGTTACGAGCAGTACTTC. Protein product: CASTGTSGGYEQYF. V usage is TRBV11-2 and J usage is TRBJ2-7; 14 bases fit TRBD2. Trimming at V came to 7 bases and at J to 4 bases, leaving 3 bases not matched to a gene. In germline, CDR1 is SGHAT, CDR2 FQNNGV. This CDR3 has 14 amino acids.

This clonotype appeared a few times. The chain employs TRBV11-2 and TRBJ1-1; TRBD1 aligns across 10 bases. Per germline, CDR1 SGHAT and CDR2 FQNNGV. V was pared by 5 bases and J by 4 bases, with 4 bases of the junction left unmatched. This CDR3 has 14 residues. The DNA for the CDR3 is TGTGCCAGCAGCGCCCGGGACAGGGGCACTGAAGCTTTCTTT. As protein: CASSARDRGTEAFF.

The V gene is TRBV19, the J gene TRBJ2-5; D not resolved. The CDR3 totals 13 residues. The V gene's germline CDR1 is LNHDA and CDR2 SQIVND (reference sequence). Trimming took off 3 bases at V and 7 bases at J, with 12 bases between the two ends. The CDR3: CASSMGGIGTQYF. The CDR3 region has the DNA TGTGCCAGTAGTATGGGCGGAATCGGGACCCAGTACTTC. Using reference TRBV19 and TRBJ2-5 for the parts outside the CDR3, the full variable domain is DGGITQSPKYLFRKEGQNVTLSCEQNLNHDAMYWYRQDPGQGLRLIYYSQIVNDFQKGDIAEGYSVSREKKESFPLTVTSAQKNPTAFYLCASSMGGIGTQYFGPGTRLLVL.

This chain connects TRBV19 to TRBJ2-3; D not resolved. CDR1 and CDR2 from the germline V gene are LNHDA and SQIVND (reference sequence). V lost 3 bases to trimming and J lost 10 bases, with 14 bases between them. CDR3 size: 13 residues. The CDR3 bases are TGTGCCAGTAGTATCAAGGCACCTAGGGCGCAGTATTTT. Translated: CASSIKAPRAQYF.

J is TRBJ2-7 and V is TRBV12-3 or TRBV12-4, with D possibly TRBD2 on 6 matching bases. The V end was cut by 6 bases, the J end by 2 bases, with 17 bases between. The CDR3 has 15 residues. CDR3 protein: CASSHPGLATYEQYF. CDR3 in DNA: TGTGCCAGCAGCCATCCGGGACTGGCGACCTACGAGCAGTACTTC.

The chain combines TRBV20-1 with TRBJ2-7, with 9 positions matching TRBD2. The V gene end was trimmed by 6 bases and the J gene end by 2 bases; junction bases not matched to a gene: 5. The CDR3 has 13 residues. Germline V gives CDR1 DFQATT, CDR2 SNEGSKA (reference sequence). This CDR3 is CSAPSGTPYEQYF. The CDR3 DNA sequence: TGCAGTGCCCCTAGCGGGACCCCCTACGAGCAGTACTTC.

The table lists this clonotype with a few counts. Relative to the germline gene, one junction end is altered; a read error may explain this. The genes are TRBV7-3 and TRBJ2-1; 11 positions agree with TRBD2. Judging by the DNA end, TRBJ2-7 fits better; the J call may be wrong. The CDR3 sequence is 16 residues long. In germline, CDR1 is SGHTA, CDR2 FQGTGA. In DNA form, the CDR3 reads TGTGCCAGCAGTTTAACTAGCGGGGGTTCCTACAATGAGCAGTACTTC. Protein sequence: CASSLTSGGSYNEQYF.